This T cell receptor (beta chain) was retrieved from a study of OX40 agonist ivuxolimab in advanced cancers. Looking at the study overall: In this trial design, patients received ivuxolimab intravenously at 0.01 to 10 mg/kg every 2 weeks.

Clones were sequenced by immunoSEQ multiplex PCR, and TCRdb holds only the in-frame ones, with some missing. The repertoire holds tens of thousands of clones, 88% seen once, with about 3.2% in the top ten. The V gene lost 2 bases and the J gene lost 5 bases, with 10 bases spanning the gap. In germline, CDR1 is MNHNS, CDR2 SASEGT. CDR3 size: 14 residues. A remark on this clone: Its target is not known.

Study-wide findings and caveats: At doses 0.1 to 3.0 mg/kg, CD4+ and CD8+ clones expanded. Among the lowest levels of clonal expansion were found in partial responders at 0.1-3.0 mg/kg.

The receptor comes from an adult with an advanced solid tumor such as melanoma, head and neck, liver or kidney cancer. The rearrangement joins TRBV6-1 to TRBJ1-5; D uncertain. This specimen was CD4+ or CD8+ T cells sorted from blood, taken in a trial of the OX40 agonist ivuxolimab. The CDR3 reads CASSELREDQPQHF. Here the CDR3 DNA reads TGTGCCAGCAGTGAACTGCGGGAGGATCAGCCCCAGCATTTT.